The 3 T cell receptor beta chains presented below share a single source sample, sequenced in a study of blood T cell repertoires in COVID-19. Repertoires were generated with immunoSEQ multiplex PCR, while TCRdb's copy carries only in-frame clones and drops some. The sample lists roughly 100,000 clones, about 83% occurring once. The sequencing input was peripheral blood. Receptors originate from a middle-aged man with active or convalescent COVID-19.

This chain joins TRBV7-3 and TRBJ2-5; unclear D gene. Germline CDR1 is SGHTA and CDR2 is FQGTGA. The V end was cut by 4 bases, the J end by 0 bases, with 6 bases between. The CDR3 covers 13 residues. CDR3 protein: CASSSRYQETQYF. Written as DNA, the CDR3 is TGTGCCAGCAGCTCCCGGTACCAAGAGACCCAGTACTTC.

This clone was seen just once. The rearrangement joins TRBV6-6 to TRBJ2-2; a weak D match, TRBD1 (6 bases). The V gene lost 0 bases and the J gene lost 5 bases, with 10 bases spanning the gap. The CDR3 contains 15 residues. Looked up from germline, CDR1 is MNHNY and CDR2 is SVGAGI (reference sequence). The CDR3 region is CASSYSGAGTGELFF. The CDR3 DNA is TGTGCCAGCAGTTACTCGGGGGCTGGGACCGGGGAGCTGTTTTTT.

The rearrangement uses TRBV25-1 and TRBJ1-6, with TRBD1 matching 11 bases. Germline V gene lookup returns CDR1 MGHDK and CDR2 SYGVNS. Trimming took 1 base from V and 10 from J; bases not matched to a gene: 3. This CDR3 is built from 15 residues. DNA for the CDR3: TGTGCCAGCAGTGAATGGGGACAGGGGGGCTCACCCCTCCACTTT. Translated, it gives CASSEWGQGGSPLHF.